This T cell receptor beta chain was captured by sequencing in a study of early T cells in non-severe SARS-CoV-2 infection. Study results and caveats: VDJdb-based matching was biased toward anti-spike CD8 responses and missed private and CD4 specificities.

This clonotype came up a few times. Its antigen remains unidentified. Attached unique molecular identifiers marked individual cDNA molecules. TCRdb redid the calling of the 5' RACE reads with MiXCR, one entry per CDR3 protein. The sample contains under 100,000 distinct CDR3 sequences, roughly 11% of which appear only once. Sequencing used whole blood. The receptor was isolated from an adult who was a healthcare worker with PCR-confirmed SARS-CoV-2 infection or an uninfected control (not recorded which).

CDR3 in DNA: TGTGCCAGCAGCTTATTATCGGTTAGCACAGATACGCAGTATTTT. This sequence encodes CASSLLSVSTDTQYF. The chain recombines TRBV7-9 with TRBJ2-3, with unresolved D. The germline gives CDR1 SEHNR, CDR2 FQNEAQ (reference sequence). This CDR3 contains 15 residues. The V and J ends lost 2 bases and 0 bases respectively, with 9 bases between them. The full variable domain, with the rest looked up from reference TRBV7-9 and TRBJ2-3, is DTGVSQNPRHKITKRGQNVTFRCDPISEHNRLYWYRQTLGQGPEFLTYFQNEAQLEKSRLLSDRFSAERPKGSFSTLEIQRTEQGDSAMYLCASSLLSVSTDTQYFGPGTRLTVL.